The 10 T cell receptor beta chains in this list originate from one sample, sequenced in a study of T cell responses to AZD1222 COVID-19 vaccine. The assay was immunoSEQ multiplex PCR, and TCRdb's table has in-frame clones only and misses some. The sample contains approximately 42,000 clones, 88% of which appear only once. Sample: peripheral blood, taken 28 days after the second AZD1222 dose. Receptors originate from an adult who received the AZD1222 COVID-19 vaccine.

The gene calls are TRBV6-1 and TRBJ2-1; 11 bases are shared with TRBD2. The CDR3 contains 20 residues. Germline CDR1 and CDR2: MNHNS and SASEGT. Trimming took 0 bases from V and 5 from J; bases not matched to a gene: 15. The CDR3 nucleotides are TGTGCCAGCAGTGAAGCGCCAACCCACATACTAGCGGGGGAGCACAATGAGCAGTTCTTC. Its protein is CASSEAPTHILAGEHNEQFF.

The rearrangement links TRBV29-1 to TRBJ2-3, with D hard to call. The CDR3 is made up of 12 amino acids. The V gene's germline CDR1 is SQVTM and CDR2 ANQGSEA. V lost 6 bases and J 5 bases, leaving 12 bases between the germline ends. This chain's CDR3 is CSVEIAQDTQYF. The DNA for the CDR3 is TGCAGCGTGGAGATCGCGCAAGATACGCAGTATTTT.

The chain's CDR3 is CASSLTPGPDNSPLHF. As DNA, the CDR3 is TGTGCCAGCAGCTTAACCCCGGGCCCTGATAATTCACCCCTCCACTTT. The rearrangement uses TRBV7-2 and TRBJ1-6; D is uncertain. CDR1 and CDR2 from the germline V gene are SGHTA and FQGNSA. The germline V and J ends were trimmed by 2 bases and 5 bases, with 13 bases remaining between them. CDR3 size: 16 residues.

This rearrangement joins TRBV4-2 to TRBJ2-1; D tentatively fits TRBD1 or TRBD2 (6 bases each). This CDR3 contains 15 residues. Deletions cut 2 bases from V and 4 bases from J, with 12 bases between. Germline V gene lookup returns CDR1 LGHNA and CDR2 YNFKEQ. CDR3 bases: TGTGCCAGCAGCCAAATAAGGGGGGAGTACAATGAGCAGTTCTTC. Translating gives CASSQIRGEYNEQFF.

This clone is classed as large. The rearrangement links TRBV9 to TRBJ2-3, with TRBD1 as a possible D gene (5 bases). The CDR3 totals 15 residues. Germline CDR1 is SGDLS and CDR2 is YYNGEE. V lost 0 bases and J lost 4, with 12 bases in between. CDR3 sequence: CASSVGWGRSDTQYF. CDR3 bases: TGTGCCAGCAGCGTAGGGTGGGGCCGGTCAGATACGCAGTATTTT. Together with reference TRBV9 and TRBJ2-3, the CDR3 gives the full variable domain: DSGVTQTPKHLITATGQRVTLRCSPRSGDLSVYWYQQSLDQGLQFLIQYYNGEERAKGNILERFSAQQFPDLHSELNLSSLELGDSALYFCASSVGWGRSDTQYFGPGTRLTVL.

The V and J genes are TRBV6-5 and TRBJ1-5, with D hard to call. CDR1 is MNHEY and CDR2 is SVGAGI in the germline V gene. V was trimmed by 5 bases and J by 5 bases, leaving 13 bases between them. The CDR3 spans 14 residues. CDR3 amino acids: CASSPKMGDQPQHF. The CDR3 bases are TGTGCCAGCAGTCCCAAGATGGGTGATCAGCCCCAGCATTTT.

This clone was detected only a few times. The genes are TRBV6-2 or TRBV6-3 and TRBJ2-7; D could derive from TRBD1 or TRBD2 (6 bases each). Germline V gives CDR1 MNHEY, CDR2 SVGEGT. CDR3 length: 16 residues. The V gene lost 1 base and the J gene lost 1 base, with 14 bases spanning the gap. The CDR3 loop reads CASSYLGGMSSYEQYF. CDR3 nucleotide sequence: TGTGCCAGCAGTTACTTGGGGGGCATGTCATCCTACGAGCAGTACTTC.

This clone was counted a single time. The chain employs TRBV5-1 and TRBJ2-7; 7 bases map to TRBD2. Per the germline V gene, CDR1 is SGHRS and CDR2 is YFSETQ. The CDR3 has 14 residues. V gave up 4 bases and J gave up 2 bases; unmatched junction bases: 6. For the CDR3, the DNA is TGCGCCAGCAGCCTCAGCGGGGCCCCCTACGAGCAGTACTTC. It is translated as CASSLSGAPYEQYF.

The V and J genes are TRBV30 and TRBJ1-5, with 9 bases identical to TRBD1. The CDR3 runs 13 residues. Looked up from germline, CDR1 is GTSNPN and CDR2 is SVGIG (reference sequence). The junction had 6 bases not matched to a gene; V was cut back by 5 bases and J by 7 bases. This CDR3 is CAWDRGVGQPQHF. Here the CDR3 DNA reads TGTGCCTGGGACAGGGGGGTAGGGCAGCCCCAGCATTTT. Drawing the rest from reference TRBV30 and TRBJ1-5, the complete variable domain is SQTIHQWPATLVQPVGSPLSLECTVEGTSNPNLYWYRQAAGRGLQLLFYSVGIGQISSEVPQNLSASRPQDRQFILSSKKLLLSDSGFYLCAWDRGVGQPQHFGDGTRLSIL.

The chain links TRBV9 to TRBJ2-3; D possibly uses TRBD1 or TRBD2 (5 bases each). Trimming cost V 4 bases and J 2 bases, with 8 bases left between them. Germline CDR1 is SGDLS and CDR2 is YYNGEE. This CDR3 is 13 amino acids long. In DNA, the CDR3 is TGTGCCAGCAGCCGGGACCACACAGATACGCAGTATTTT. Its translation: CASSRDHTDTQYF.